These 18 T cell receptor beta chains originate from one sample sequenced in a study of T cell changes during pregnancy in multiple sclerosis. Sequencing used immunoSEQ multiplex PCR; TCRdb keeps in-frame clones, though not all of them. The sample records roughly 99,000 clones, around 90% being singletons. The specimen comprised peripheral blood, sampled after pregnancy. These receptor sequences come from a female donor in good health, enrolled as a control in a pregnancy study.

The gene calls are TRBV19 and TRBJ1-1, with unresolved D. The CDR3 covers 15 residues. Looked up from germline, CDR1 is LNHDA and CDR2 is SQIVND (reference sequence). The V end lost 6 bases, the J end lost 8 bases, and 22 bases lay between the germline ends. CDR3 nucleotide sequence: TGTGCCAGTAGGGAGGAGGGTAGCCTATTCGCAGAAGCTTTCTTT. As protein: CASREEGSLFAEAFF.

This chain connects TRBV5-4 to TRBJ2-5, with 7 bases aligning to TRBD1. Germline CDR1 reads SGHNT; CDR2 reads YYREEE (reference sequence). The V gene end was trimmed by 4 bases and the J gene end by 2 bases; junction bases not matched to a gene: 14. The CDR3 length is 17 residues. CDR3 coding DNA: TGTGCCAGCAGCGACGACAGGGAACCCTTCGCTCAAGAGACCCAGTACTTC. As protein: CASSDDREPFAQETQYF.

The chain is built from TRBV6-5 and TRBJ1-2; 9 positions agree with TRBD1. Germline-derived CDR1 and CDR2 are MNHEY and SVGAGI. V shed 4 bases, J shed 4 bases, and the junction held 7 bases outside the gene matches. CDR3 length: 15 amino acids. The CDR3 DNA reads as TGTGCCAGCAGTTCGGGACAGGGCCTGATCTATGGCTACACCTTC. This encodes CASSSGQGLIYGYTF.

The chain employs TRBV9 and TRBJ1-3; TRBD1 matches 8 bases. V lost 4 bases and J lost 0; bases outside the gene matches: 3. This CDR3 has 15 amino acids. Germline V gene sequence: CDR1 SGDLS, CDR2 YYNGEE. This CDR3 is CASSRTGISGNTIYF. CDR3 nucleotides: TGTGCCAGCAGCAGGACAGGGATCTCTGGAAACACCATATATTTT.

This clone was seen only once. V is TRBV6-6 and J is TRBJ1-2, with no clear D. With 7 bases removed from V and 5 bases from J, the gap between germline ends came to 14 bases. The CDR3 is 13 amino acids. The germline V gene has CDR1 MNHNY and CDR2 SVGAGI (reference sequence). The CDR3 nucleotides are TGTGCCAGCAACGAAGATGAGTATTATGGCTACACCTTC. This translates into CASNEDEYYGYTF.

CDR3 loop: CASSWGRQKLEAFF. CDR3 bases: TGTGCCAGCAGCTGGGGCCGACAGAAACTTGAAGCTTTCTTT. The V and J genes are TRBV5-4 and TRBJ1-1, with D tentatively TRBD1 (5 bases). V lost 3 bases and J 7 bases, leaving 16 bases between the germline ends. Germline-derived CDR1 and CDR2 are SGHNT and YYREEE (reference sequence). This CDR3 has 14 amino acids. Using reference TRBV5-4 and TRBJ1-1 for the parts outside the CDR3, the full variable domain is ETGVTQSPTHLIKTRGQQVTLRCSSQSGHNTVSWYQQALGQGPQFIFQYYREEENGRGNFPPRFSGLQFPNYSSELNVNALELDDSALYLCASSWGRQKLEAFFGQGTRLTVV.

The CDR3 nucleotides are TGCGCCAGCAGCTTGGGTACGCTAGCGGGGAACAATGAGCAGTTCTTC. It specifies CASSLGTLAGNNEQFF. V and J are TRBV5-1 and TRBJ2-1, with TRBD2 identical over 9 bases. Looked up from germline, CDR1 is SGHRS and CDR2 is YFSETQ. V lost 0 bases and J lost 5; bases outside the gene matches: 6. The CDR3 has 16 amino acids.

This sequence joins TRBV7-9 and TRBJ2-7; tentative D call: TRBD1 (6 bases). This CDR3 is 14 amino acids long. CDR1 is SEHNR, CDR2 FQNEAQ, per germline (reference sequence). Trimming stripped 4 bases from V and 2 bases from J, with 12 bases between. The CDR3 bases are TGTGCCAGCAGCTCAATCAGGGGCCCCTACGAGCAGTACTTC. Residues: CASSSIRGPYEQYF.

The rearrangement uses TRBV21-1 and TRBJ2-3; TRBD1 is taken as the D call from the table, unchecked against the DNA. TRBV21-1 is assigned pseudogene status. This CDR3 has 18 residues. The CDR3 nucleotides read TGTGCCAGCAGCAAAGCGAACAAGGGGCCCTTGAGCACAGATACGCAGTATTTT. It yields the protein CASSKANKGPLSTDTQYF.

This chain connects TRBV27 to TRBJ2-7, with D perhaps matching TRBD1 (5 bases). This CDR3 comprises 13 residues. Germline lookup yields CDR1 MNHEY and CDR2 SMNVEV (reference sequence). The germline V and J ends were trimmed by 4 bases and 4 bases, with 11 bases remaining between them. The CDR3 here is CASSWGLRYEQYF. In nucleotides, the CDR3 is TGTGCCAGCAGTTGGGGCCTGCGGTACGAGCAGTACTTC.

This clone was seen once. The J gene is TRBJ2-1, the V gene TRBV6-1, with a possible D match to TRBD2 (7 bases). Trimming pared 10 bases from V and 0 bases from J, leaving 13 bases between. Germline assignment: CDR1 MNHNS and CDR2 SASEGT. The CDR3 extends over 14 amino acids. CDR3 sequence: CATEGGSSYNEQFF. As DNA, the CDR3 is TGTGCCACCGAGGGGGGGAGCTCCTACAATGAGCAGTTCTTC.

The chain has TRBV21-1 and TRBJ1-1; TRBD1, as called in the table, went unchecked against the DNA. TRBV21-1 counts as a pseudogene. The CDR3 length is 16 residues. CDR3 residues: CASSEWGPPPDTEAFF. CDR3 DNA: TGTGCCAGCAGCGAGTGGGGCCCCCCGCCGGACACTGAAGCTTTCTTT.

The rearrangement links TRBV11-3 to TRBJ2-2; D is possibly TRBD2 (6 bases). The germline V gene has CDR1 SGHNT and CDR2 YENEEA. This CDR3 region has 14 residues. V was cut by 3 bases and J by 1 base, with 6 bases left in between. This CDR3 is CASSFSGNTGELFF. The CDR3 region has the DNA TGTGCCAGCAGCTTTAGCGGGAACACCGGGGAGCTGTTTTTT.

The CDR3 loop is CASRKGDLYNSPLHF. In nucleotides, the CDR3 is TGTGCCAGCCGGAAAGGGGATCTCTATAATTCACCCCTCCACTTT. The chain uses TRBV6-5 and TRBJ1-6; maybe TRBD1 (5 bases). The CDR3 runs to 15 residues. The germline gives CDR1 MNHEY, CDR2 SVGAGI. V was trimmed by 8 bases and J by 3 bases, leaving 14 bases between them.

V and J are TRBV2 and TRBJ2-1; TRBD2 matches at 7 bases. Germline CDR1 is SNHLY and CDR2 is FYNNEI. The V and J ends lost 7 bases and 9 bases, in that order; junction bases with no gene match: 18. The CDR3 consists of 16 residues. The CDR3 here is CASIKVGLAEGSEQFF. CDR3 in DNA: TGTGCCAGCATTAAAGTCGGGCTAGCGGAGGGAAGTGAGCAGTTCTTC.

The chain combines TRBV5-1 with TRBJ2-1; TRBD1 aligns across 11 bases. The CDR3 loop spans 14 amino acids. The germline gives CDR1 SGHRS, CDR2 YFSETQ. V shed 3 bases and J 8 bases; nucleotides not matched to a gene: 4. The CDR3 sequence: CASSSRDRGDEQFF. In DNA, the CDR3 is TGCGCCAGCAGCTCCCGGGACAGGGGGGATGAGCAGTTCTTC.

The chain has TRBV6-5 and TRBJ2-7; maybe TRBD2 (6 bases). This CDR3 region has 14 residues. V was cut by 5 bases and J by 3 bases, with 14 bases left in between. Per the germline V gene, CDR1 is MNHEY and CDR2 is SVGAGI. In DNA, the CDR3 is TGTGCCAGCAGTCAGGCCCGGAGGGTCTACGAGCAGTACTTC. Amino acids: CASSQARRVYEQYF.

The chain combines TRBV29-1 with TRBJ2-1, with TRBD1 identical over 7 bases. Germline-derived CDR1 and CDR2 are SQVTM and ANQGSEA. J was trimmed by 4 bases and V by 4 bases; bases with no gene match: 16. The CDR3 is made up of 17 amino acids. Here the CDR3 reads CSVGGPGQSKTYNEQFF. The CDR3 bases are TGCAGCGTTGGGGGTCCGGGACAGAGTAAAACATACAATGAGCAGTTCTTC.